This T cell receptor (beta chain) was retrieved from a study of cytomegalovirus exposure and HLA in healthy donors. Study results and limitations: Confirmation was obtained in vitro that a few CMV-associated chains are specific for CMV antigens.

PCR used 60 Vbeta primers and 13 Jbeta primers. Study processing details: Counted up in a later analysis, unique TCR beta chains came to about 80 million, with around 11 million shared. The assay was immunoSEQ multiplex PCR, and TCRdb's table has in-frame clones only and misses some. That table supplies the V and J calls and clone size; D and trimming were determined from the DNA. The sample's table shows 150,000 to 200,000 clones. Comments on this clone: Its antigen remains unknown.

Germline values: CDR1 LNHDA, CDR2 SQIVND (reference sequence). The CDR3 spans 14 residues. Trimming cost V 7 bases and J 3 bases; bases outside gene matches: 3. Sequencing was performed on PBMCs. The chain couples TRBV19 to TRBJ2-1; 10 positions agree with TRBD2. This receptor was taken from a boy between 10 and 17 years old in good health and CMV-seronegative. In DNA, the CDR3 is TGTGCCAGTACCCTAGCGGGGGTCTACAATGAGCAGTTCTTC. Its translation is CASTLAGVYNEQFF.